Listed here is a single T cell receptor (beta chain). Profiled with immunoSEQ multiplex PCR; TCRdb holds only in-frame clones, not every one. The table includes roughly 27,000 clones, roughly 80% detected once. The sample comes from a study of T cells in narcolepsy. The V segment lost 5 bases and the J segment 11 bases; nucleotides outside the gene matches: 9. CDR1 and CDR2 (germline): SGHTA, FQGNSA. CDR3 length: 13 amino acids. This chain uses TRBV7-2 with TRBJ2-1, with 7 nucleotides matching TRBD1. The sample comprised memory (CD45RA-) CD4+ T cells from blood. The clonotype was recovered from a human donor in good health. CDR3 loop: CASSLRQGIKQFF. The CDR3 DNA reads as TGTGCCAGCAGCCTACGACAGGGAATCAAGCAGTTCTTC. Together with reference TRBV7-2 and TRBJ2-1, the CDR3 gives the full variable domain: GAGVSQSPSNKVTEKGKDVELRCDPISGHTALYWYRQSLGQGLEFLIYFQGNSAPDKSGLPSDRFSAERTGGSVSTLTIQRTQQEDSAVYLCASSLRQGIKQFFGPGTRLTVL.